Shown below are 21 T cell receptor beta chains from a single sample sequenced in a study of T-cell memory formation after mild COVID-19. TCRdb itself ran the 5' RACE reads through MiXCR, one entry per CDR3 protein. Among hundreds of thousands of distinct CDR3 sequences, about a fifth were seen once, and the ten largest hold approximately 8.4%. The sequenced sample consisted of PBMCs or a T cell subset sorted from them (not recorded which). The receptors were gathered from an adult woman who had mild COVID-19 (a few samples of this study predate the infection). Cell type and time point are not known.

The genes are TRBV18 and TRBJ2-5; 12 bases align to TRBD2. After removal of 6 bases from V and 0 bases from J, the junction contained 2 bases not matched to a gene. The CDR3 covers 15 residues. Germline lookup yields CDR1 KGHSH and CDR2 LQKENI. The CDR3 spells CASSTSGGYQETQYF. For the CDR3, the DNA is TGTGCCAGCTCCACTAGCGGGGGGTACCAAGAGACCCAGTACTTC.

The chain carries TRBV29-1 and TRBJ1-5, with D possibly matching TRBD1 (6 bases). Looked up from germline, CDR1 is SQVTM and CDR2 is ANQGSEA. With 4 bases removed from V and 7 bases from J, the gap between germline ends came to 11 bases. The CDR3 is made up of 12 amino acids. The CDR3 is CSVAQGDQPQHF. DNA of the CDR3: TGCAGCGTTGCACAGGGTGACCAGCCCCAGCATTTT.

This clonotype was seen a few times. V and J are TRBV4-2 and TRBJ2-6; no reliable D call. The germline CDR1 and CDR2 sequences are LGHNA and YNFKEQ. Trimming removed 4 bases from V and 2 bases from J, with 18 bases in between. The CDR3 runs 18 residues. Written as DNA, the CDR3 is TGTGCCAGCAGCCTGTCCGGGCACTGGGCGGCTGGGGCCAACGTCCTGACTTTC. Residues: CASSLSGHWAAGANVLTF.

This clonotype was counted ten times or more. CDR3 region: CASSLGTSGAREQYF. The DNA of the CDR3 is TGCGCCAGCAGCTTGGGTACTAGCGGCGCCCGTGAGCAGTACTTC. The V and J genes are TRBV5-1 and TRBJ2-7; 8 bases agree with TRBD2. The ends lost 0 bases at V and 7 bases at J; junction bases unmatched: 9. In germline, CDR1 is SGHRS, CDR2 YFSETQ. The CDR3 consists of 15 residues. The complete variable domain, with remaining parts taken from reference TRBV5-1 and TRBJ2-7, reads KAGVTQTPRYLIKTRGQQVTLSCSPISGHRSVSWYQQTPGQGLQFLFEYFSETQRNKGNFPGRFSGRQFSNSRSEMNVSTLELGDSALYLCASSLGTSGAREQYFGPGTRLTVT.

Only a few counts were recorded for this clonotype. The CDR3 spells CSVDRSLLQETQYF. The CDR3 coding sequence is TGCAGCGTTGATAGGTCATTGCTACAGGAGACCCAGTACTTC. This rearrangement joins TRBV29-1 to TRBJ2-5; no firm D call. The CDR3 runs to 14 residues. Trimming removed 3 bases from V and 5 bases from J, with 16 bases in between. Germline V gene sequence: CDR1 SQVTM, CDR2 ANQGSEA.

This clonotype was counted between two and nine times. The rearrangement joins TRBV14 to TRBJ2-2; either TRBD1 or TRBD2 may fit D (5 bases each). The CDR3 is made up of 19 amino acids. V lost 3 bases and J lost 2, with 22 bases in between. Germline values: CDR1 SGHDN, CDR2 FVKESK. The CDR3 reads CASSHRGPGPNLNTGELFF. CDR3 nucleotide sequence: TGTGCCAGCAGCCACCGAGGTCCGGGGCCCAATCTTAACACCGGGGAGCTGTTTTTT.

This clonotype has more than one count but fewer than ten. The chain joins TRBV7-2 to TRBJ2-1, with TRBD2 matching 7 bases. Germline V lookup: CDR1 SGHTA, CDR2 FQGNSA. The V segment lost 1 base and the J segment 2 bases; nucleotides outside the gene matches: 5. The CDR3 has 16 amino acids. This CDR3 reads CASSLVGLAAYNEQFF. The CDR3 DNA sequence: TGTGCCAGCAGCTTAGTAGGGCTAGCGGCCTACAATGAGCAGTTCTTC.

The CDR3 DNA reads as TGTGCCAGCAGTGAGGGACAGGGACCCTCCTACGAGCAGTACTTC. The encoded protein is CASSEGQGPSYEQYF. The rearrangement uses TRBV6-1 and TRBJ2-7; 9 bases fit TRBD1. CDR1 and CDR2 from the germline V gene are MNHNS and SASEGT. The V segment lost 3 bases and the J segment 0 bases; nucleotides outside the gene matches: 3. The CDR3 loop spans 15 amino acids.

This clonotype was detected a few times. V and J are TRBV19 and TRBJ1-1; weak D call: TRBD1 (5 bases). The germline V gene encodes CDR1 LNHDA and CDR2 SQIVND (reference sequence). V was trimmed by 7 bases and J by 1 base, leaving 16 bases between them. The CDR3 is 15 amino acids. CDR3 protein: CASTRGTQGNTEAFF. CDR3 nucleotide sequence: TGTGCCAGTACTCGGGGAACCCAGGGGAACACTGAAGCTTTCTTT. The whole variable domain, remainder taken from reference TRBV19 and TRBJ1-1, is DGGITQSPKYLFRKEGQNVTLSCEQNLNHDAMYWYRQDPGQGLRLIYYSQIVNDFQKGDIAEGYSVSREKKESFPLTVTSAQKNPTAFYLCASTRGTQGNTEAFFGQGTRLTVV.

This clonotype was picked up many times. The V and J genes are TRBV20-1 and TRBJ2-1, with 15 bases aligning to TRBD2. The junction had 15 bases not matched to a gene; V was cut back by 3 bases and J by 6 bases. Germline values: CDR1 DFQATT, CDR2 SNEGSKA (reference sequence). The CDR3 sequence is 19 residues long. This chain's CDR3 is CSASTPPGTSGRKFNEQFF. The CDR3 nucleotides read TGCAGTGCTAGTACCCCTCCCGGGACTAGCGGGAGGAAGTTCAATGAGCAGTTCTTC.

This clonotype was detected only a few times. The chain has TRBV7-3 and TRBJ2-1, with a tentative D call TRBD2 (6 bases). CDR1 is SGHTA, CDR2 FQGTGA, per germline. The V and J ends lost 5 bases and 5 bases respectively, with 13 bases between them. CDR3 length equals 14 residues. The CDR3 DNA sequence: TGTGCCAGCAGCCCCTCTAGCGTAAACAATGAGCAGTTCTTC. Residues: CASSPSSVNNEQFF.

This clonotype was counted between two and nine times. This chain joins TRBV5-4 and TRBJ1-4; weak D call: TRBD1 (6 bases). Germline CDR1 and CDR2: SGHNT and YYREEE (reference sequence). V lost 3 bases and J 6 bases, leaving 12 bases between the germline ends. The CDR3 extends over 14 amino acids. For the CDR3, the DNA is TGTGCCAGCAGCTCCGGGACAAGGGATGAAAAACTGTTTTTT. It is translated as CASSSGTRDEKLFF.

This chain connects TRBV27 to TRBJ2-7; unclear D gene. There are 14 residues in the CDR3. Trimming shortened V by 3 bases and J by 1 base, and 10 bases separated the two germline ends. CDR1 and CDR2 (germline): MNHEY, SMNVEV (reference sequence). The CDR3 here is CASSFSHSSYEQYF. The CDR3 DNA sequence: TGTGCCAGCAGTTTCTCCCACAGTTCCTACGAGCAGTACTTC.

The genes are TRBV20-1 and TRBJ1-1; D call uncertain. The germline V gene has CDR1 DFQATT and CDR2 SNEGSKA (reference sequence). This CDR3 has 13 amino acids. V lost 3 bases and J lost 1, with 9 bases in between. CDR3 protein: CSARPAGNTEAFF. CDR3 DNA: TGCAGTGCTAGGCCCGCGGGGAACACTGAAGCTTTCTTT.

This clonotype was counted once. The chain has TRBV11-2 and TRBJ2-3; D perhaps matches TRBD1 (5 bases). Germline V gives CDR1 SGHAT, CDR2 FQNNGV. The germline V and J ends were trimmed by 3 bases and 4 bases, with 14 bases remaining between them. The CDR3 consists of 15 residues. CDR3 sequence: CASSFRGSQADTQYF. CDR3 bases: TGTGCCAGCAGCTTTAGGGGATCTCAGGCAGATACGCAGTATTTT.

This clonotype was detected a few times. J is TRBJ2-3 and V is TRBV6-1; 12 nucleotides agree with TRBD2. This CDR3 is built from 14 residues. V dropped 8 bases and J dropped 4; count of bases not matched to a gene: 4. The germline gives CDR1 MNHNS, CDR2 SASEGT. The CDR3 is CASLTSGGSDTQYF. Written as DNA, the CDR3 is TGTGCCAGCCTGACTAGCGGGGGCTCAGATACGCAGTATTTT.

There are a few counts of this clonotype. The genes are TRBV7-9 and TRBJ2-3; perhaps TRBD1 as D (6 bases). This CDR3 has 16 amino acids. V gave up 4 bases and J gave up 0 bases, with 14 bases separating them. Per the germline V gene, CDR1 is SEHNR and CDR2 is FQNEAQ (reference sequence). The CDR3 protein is CASSSLRGTSTDTQYF. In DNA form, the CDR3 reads TGTGCCAGCAGCTCGCTCAGGGGTACTAGCACAGATACGCAGTATTTT. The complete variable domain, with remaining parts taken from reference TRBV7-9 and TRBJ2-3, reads DTGVSQNPRHKITKRGQNVTFRCDPISEHNRLYWYRQTLGQGPEFLTYFQNEAQLEKSRLLSDRFSAERPKGSFSTLEIQRTEQGDSAMYLCASSSLRGTSTDTQYFGPGTRLTVL.

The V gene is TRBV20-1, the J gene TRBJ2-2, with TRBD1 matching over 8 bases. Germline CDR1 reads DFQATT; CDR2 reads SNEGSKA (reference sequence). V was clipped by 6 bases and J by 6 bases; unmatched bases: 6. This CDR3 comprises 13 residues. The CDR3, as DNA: TGCAGTGCGAGCAGGGGGCAGGCCGGGGAGCTGTTTTTT. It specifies CSASRGQAGELFF.

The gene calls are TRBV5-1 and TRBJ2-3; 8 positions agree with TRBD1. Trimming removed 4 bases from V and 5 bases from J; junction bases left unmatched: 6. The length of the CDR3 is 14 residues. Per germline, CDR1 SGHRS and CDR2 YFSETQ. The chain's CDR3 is CASSPGTGKDTQYF. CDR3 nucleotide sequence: TGCGCCAGCAGCCCCGGGACAGGTAAAGATACGCAGTATTTT. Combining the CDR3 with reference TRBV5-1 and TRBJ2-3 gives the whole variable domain KAGVTQTPRYLIKTRGQQVTLSCSPISGHRSVSWYQQTPGQGLQFLFEYFSETQRNKGNFPGRFSGRQFSNSRSEMNVSTLELGDSALYLCASSPGTGKDTQYFGPGTRLTVL.

This chain's CDR3 is CASIANNEQFF. The CDR3 DNA sequence: TGCGCCAGCATTGCCAACAATGAGCAGTTCTTC. The J gene is TRBJ2-1, the V gene TRBV5-1; D is undetermined. V lost 6 bases and J 5 bases, leaving 6 bases between the germline ends. This CDR3 contains 11 residues. Germline V gene data show CDR1 as SGHRS and CDR2 as YFSETQ.

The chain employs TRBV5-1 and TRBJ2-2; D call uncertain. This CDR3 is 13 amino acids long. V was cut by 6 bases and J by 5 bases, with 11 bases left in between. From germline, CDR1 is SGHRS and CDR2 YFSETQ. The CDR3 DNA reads TGCGCCAGCAACGCCTCCATTACCGGGGAGCTGTTTTTT. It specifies CASNASITGELFF.